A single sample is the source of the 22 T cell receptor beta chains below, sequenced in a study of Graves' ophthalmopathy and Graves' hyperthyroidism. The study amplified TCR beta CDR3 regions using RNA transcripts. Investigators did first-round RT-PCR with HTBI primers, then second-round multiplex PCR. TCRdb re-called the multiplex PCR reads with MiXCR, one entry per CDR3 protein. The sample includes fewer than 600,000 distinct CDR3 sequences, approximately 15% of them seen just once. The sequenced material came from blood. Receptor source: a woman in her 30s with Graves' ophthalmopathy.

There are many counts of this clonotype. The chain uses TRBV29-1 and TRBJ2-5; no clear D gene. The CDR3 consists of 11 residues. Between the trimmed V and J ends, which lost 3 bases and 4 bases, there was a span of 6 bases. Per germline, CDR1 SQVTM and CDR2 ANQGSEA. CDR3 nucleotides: TGCAGCGTTGATGTCGGAGAGACCCAGTACTTC. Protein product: CSVDVGETQYF.

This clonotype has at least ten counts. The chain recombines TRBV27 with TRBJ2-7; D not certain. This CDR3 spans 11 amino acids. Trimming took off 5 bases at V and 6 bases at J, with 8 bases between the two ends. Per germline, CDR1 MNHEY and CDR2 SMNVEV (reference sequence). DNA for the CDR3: TGTGCCAGCAGTGGCGGCGGCGAGCAGTACTTC. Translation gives CASSGGGEQYF.

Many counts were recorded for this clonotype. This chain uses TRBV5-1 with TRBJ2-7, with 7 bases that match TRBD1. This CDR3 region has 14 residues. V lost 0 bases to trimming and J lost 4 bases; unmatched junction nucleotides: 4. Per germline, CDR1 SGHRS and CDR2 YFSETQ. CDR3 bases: TGCGCCAGCAGCTTGGCCGGACAGGCATACGAGCAGTACTTC. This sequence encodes CASSLAGQAYEQYF.

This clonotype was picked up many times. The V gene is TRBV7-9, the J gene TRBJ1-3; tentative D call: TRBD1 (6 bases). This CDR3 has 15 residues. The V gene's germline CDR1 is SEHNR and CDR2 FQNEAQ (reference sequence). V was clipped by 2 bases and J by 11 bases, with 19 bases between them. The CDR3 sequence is CASSLMDSPGIPIYF. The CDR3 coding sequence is TGTGCCAGCAGCTTAATGGACAGCCCGGGGATCCCCATATATTTT.

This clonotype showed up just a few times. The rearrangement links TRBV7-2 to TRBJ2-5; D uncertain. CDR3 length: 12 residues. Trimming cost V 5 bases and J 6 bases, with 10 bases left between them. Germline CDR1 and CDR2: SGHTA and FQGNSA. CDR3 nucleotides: TGTGCCAGCAGCCAGCCACAAAAGACCCAGTACTTC. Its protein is CASSQPQKTQYF.

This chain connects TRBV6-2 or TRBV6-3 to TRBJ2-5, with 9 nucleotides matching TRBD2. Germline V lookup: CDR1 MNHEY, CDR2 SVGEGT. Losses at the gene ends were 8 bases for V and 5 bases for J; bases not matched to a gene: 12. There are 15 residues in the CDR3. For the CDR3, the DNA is TGTGCCAGCTGCAGACTAGCGGACCCAGGGGAGACCCAGTACTTC. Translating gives CASCRLADPGETQYF.

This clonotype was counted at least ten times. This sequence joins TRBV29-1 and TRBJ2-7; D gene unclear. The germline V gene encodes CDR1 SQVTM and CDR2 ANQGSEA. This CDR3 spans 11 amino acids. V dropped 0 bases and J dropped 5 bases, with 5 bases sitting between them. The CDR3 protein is CSVEDTHEQYF. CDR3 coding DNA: TGCAGCGTTGAAGATACCCACGAGCAGTACTTC.

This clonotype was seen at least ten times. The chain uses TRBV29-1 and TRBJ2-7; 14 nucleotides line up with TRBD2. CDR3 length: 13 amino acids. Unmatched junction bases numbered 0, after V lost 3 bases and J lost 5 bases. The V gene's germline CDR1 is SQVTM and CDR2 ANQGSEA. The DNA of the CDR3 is TGCAGCGTTGAGGGACTAGCGGGAGACGAGCAGTACTTC. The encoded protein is CSVEGLAGDEQYF.

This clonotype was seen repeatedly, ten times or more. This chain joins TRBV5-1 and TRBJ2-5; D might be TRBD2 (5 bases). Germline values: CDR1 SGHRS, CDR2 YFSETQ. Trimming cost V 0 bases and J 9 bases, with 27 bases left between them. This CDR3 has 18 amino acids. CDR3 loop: CASSLESSSPLSAGAQYF. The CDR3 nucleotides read TGCGCCAGCAGCTTGGAAAGTTCTTCCCCGCTCTCGGCCGGGGCCCAGTACTTC.

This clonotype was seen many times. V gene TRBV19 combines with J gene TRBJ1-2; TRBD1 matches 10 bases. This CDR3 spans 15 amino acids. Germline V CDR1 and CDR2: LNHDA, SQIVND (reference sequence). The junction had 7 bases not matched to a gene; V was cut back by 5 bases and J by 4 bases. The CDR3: CASSADRGRSYGYTF. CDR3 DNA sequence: TGTGCCAGTAGTGCAGACAGGGGGCGCAGCTATGGCTACACCTTC.

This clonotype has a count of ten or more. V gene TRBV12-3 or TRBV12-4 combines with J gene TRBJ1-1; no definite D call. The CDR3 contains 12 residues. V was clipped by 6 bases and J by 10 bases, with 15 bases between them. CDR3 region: CASRANEGRAFF. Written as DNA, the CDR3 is TGTGCCAGCAGAGCGAATGAAGGAAGAGCTTTCTTT.

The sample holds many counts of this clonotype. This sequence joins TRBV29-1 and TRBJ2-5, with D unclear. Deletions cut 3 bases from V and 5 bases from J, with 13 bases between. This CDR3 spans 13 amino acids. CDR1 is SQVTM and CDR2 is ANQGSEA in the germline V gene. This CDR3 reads CSVEVGRSETQYF. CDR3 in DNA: TGCAGCGTTGAGGTGGGTCGGAGCGAGACCCAGTACTTC.

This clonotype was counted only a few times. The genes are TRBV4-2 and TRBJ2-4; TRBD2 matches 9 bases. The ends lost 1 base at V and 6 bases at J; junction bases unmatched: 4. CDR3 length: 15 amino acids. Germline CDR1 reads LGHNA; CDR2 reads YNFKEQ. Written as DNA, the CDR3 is TGTGCCAGCAGCCAAGCCTTAGCGGGGGCAAACATTCAGTACTTC. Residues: CASSQALAGANIQYF.

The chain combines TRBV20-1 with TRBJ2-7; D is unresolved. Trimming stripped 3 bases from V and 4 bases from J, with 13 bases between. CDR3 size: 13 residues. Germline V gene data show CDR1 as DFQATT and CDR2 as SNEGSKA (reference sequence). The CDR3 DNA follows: TGCAGTGCTAGGCCGCAGACCATATACGAGCAGTACTTC. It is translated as CSARPQTIYEQYF.

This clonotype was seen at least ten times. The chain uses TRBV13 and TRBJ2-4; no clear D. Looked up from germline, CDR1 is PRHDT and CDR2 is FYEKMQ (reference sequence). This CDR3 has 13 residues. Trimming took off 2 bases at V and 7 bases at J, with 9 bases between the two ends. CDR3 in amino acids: CASSLSSENIQYF. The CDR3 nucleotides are TGTGCCAGCAGCTTAAGTTCGGAGAACATTCAGTACTTC.

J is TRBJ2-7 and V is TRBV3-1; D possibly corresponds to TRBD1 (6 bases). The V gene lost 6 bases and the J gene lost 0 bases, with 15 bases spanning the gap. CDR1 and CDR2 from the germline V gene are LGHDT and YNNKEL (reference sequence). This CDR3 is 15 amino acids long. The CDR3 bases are TGTGCCAGCAGTACCGGGACACCTTTCTCCTACGAGCAGTACTTC. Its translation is CASSTGTPFSYEQYF.

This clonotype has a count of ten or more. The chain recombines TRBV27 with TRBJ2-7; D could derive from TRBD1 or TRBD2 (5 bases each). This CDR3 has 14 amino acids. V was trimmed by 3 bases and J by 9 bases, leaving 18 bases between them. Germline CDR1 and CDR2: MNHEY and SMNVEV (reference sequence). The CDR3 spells CASSFLGRTLGQYF. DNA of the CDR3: TGTGCCAGCAGTTTTTTGGGACGGACTTTGGGGCAGTACTTC.

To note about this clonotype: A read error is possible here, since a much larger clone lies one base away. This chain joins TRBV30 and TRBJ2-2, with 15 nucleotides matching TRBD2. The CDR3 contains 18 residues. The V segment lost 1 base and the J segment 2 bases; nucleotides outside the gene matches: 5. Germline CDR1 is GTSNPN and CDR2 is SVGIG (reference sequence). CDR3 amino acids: CAWSGGTSGRRNTGELFF. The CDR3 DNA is TGTGCCTGGAGTGGCGGGACTAGCGGGAGGAGAAACACCGGGGAGCTGTTTTTT.

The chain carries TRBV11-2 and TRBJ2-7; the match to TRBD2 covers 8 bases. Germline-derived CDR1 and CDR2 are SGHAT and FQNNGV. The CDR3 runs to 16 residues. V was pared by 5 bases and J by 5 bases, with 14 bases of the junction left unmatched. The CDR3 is CASSRSTGGADNEQYF. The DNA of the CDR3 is TGTGCCAGCAGCCGCTCGACGGGGGGGGCGGACAACGAGCAGTACTTC.

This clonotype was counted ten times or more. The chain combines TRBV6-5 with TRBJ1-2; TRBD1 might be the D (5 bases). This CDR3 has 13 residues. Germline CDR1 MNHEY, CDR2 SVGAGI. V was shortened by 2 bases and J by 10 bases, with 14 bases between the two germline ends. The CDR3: CASSYHGTGDYTF. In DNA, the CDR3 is TGTGCCAGCAGTTACCACGGGACGGGTGACTACACCTTC.

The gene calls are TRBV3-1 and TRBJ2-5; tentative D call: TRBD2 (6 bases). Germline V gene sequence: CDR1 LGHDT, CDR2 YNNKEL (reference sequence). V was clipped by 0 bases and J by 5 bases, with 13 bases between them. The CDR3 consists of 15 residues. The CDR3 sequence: CASSQDPGTPETQYF. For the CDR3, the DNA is TGTGCCAGCAGCCAAGATCCTGGGACTCCGGAGACCCAGTACTTC.

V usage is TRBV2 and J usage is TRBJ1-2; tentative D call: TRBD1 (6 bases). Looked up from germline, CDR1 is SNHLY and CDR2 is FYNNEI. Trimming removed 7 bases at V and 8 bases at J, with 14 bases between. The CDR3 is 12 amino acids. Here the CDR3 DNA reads TGTGCCAGCACAGGGGACGATAGAGGCTACACCTTC. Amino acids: CASTGDDRGYTF. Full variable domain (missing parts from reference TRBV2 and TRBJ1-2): EPEVTQTPSHQVTQMGQEVILRCVPISNHLYFYWYRQILGQKVEFLVSFYNNEISEKSEIFDDQFSVERPDGSNFTLKIRSTKLEDSAMYFCASTGDDRGYTFGSGTRLTVV.